The table lists the clone carrying this TCR beta chain with a few counts. What it binds is unknown. The planned depth of sequencing spanned 1 in 200,000 to 1 in 1 million T cells. TCRdb's copy holds only in-frame clones and misses some; the assay was immunoSEQ multiplex PCR. Altogether tens of thousands of clones are present, almost 70% being singletons, with the ten largest covering about 13%. This sample is drawn from a study of cytotoxic CD8 clonotypes in ibrutinib-treated CLL. Background on the study: Responses: approximately 24 partial, 2 complete; after median around 64 months, approximately 15 stayed remitted, around twelve progressed.

From germline, CDR1 is SGHAT and CDR2 FQNNGV. V shed 6 bases, J shed 2 bases, and the junction held 6 bases outside the gene matches. The CDR3 runs 14 residues. Study-level findings and limits: Contraction or stability on treatment characterized the public clonotypes, which were uncommon. T-cell clonality at baseline went above that of age-matched healthy donors and rose and fell with circulating CD8+ T-cell counts.

Here the sequenced sample was PBMCs, taken after 12 months of ibrutinib treatment. The origin of this receptor is a human donor with chronic lymphocytic leukemia. The chain recombines TRBV11-2 with TRBJ2-5; 7 bases map to TRBD1. CDR3 bases: TGTGCCAGCAGAACGGGACAGTCGCAAGAGACCCAGTACTTC. Translating gives CASRTGQSQETQYF.